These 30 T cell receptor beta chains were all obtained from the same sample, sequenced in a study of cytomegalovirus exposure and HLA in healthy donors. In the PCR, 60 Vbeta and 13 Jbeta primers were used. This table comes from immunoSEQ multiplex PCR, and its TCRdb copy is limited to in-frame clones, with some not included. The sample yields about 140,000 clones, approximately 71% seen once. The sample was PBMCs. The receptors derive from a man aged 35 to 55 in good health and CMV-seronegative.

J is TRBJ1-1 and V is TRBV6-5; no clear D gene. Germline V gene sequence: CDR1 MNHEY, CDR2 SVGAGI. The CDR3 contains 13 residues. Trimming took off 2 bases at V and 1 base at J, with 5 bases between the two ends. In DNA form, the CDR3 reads TGTGCCAGCAGTTACACAGCGAACACTGAAGCTTTCTTT. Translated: CASSYTANTEAFF.

CDR3 nucleotide sequence: TGTGCCAGCAGCTGGGGACGGGGGGGGCTTACCGGGGAGCTGTTTTTT. It encodes CASSWGRGGLTGELFF. The rearrangement links TRBV5-4 to TRBJ2-2, with TRBD2 identical over 8 bases. Germline trimming cut 3 bases from V and 5 bases from J; bases unmatched to any gene: 9. This CDR3 is 16 amino acids long. Germline CDR1 reads SGHNT; CDR2 reads YYREEE (reference sequence).

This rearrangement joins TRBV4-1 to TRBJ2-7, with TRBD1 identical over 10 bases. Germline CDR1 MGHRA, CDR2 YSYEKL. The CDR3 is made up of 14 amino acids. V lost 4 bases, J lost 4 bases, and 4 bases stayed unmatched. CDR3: CASSPWDRGYEQYF. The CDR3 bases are TGCGCCAGCAGCCCGTGGGACAGGGGATACGAGCAGTACTTC.

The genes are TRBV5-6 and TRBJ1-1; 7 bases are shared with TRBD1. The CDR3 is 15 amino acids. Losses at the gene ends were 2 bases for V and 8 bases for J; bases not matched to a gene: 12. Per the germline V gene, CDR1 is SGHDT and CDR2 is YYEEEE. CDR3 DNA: TGTGCCAGCAGCTTCGGATTGACAGGGCTAGGAGAAGCTTTCTTT. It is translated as CASSFGLTGLGEAFF.

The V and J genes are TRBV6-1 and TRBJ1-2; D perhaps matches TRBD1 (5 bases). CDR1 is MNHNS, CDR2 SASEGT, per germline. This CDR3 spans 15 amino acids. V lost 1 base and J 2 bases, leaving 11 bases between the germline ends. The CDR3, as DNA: TGTGCCAGCAGTGAAGTCGGCAGGGCGAACTATGGCTACACCTTC. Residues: CASSEVGRANYGYTF.

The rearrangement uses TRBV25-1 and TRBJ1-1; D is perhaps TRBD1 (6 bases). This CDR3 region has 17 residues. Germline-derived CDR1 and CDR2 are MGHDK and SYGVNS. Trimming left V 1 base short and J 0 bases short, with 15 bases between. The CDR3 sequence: CASSESARTEVNTEAFF. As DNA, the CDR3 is TGTGCCAGCAGTGAATCCGCCCGGACAGAAGTGAACACTGAAGCTTTCTTT.

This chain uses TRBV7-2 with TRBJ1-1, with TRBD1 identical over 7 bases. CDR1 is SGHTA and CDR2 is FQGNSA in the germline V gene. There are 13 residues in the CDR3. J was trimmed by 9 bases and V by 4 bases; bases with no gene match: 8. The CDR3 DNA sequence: TGTGCCAGCAGCTCTGATCCGGGACAGAAAGCTTTCTTT. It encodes CASSSDPGQKAFF. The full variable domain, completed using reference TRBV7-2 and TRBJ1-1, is GAGVSQSPSNKVTEKGKDVELRCDPISGHTALYWYRQSLGQGLEFLIYFQGNSAPDKSGLPSDRFSAERTGGSVSTLTIQRTQQEDSAVYLCASSSDPGQKAFFGQGTRLTVV.

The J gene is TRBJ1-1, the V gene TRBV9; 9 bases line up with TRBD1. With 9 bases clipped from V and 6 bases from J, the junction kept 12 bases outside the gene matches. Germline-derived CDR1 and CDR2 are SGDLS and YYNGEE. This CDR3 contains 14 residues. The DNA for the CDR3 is TGTGCCACCCAGCGAGTGGGACAGGGCGCTGAAGCTTTCTTT. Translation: CATQRVGQGAEAFF.

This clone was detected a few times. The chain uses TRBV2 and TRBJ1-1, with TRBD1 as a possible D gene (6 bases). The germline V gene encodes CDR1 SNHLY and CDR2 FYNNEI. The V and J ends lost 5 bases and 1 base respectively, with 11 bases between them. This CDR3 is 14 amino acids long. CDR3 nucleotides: TGTGCCAGCAGTATACAGGGATCGAACACTGAAGCTTTCTTT. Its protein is CASSIQGSNTEAFF.

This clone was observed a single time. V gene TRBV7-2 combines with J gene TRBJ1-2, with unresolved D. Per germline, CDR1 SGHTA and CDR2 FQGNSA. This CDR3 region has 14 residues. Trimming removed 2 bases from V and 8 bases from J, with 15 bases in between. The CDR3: CASSLRDLLEGYTF. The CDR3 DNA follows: TGTGCCAGCAGCTTAAGGGATCTACTAGAGGGCTACACCTTC.

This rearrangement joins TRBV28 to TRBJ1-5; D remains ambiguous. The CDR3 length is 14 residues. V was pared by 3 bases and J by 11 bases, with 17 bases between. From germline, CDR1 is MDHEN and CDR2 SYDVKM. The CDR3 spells CASSLIEGSAAQHF. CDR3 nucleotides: TGTGCCAGCAGTTTGATTGAGGGTAGCGCGGCCCAGCATTTT.

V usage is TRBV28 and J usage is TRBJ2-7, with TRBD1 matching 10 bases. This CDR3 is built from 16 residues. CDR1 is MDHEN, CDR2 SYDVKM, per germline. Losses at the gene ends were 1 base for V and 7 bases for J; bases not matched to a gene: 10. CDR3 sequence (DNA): TGTGCCAGCAGTTTATCGCTCGGGACAGGGGCGGGGGAGCAGTACTTC. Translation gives CASSLSLGTGAGEQYF.

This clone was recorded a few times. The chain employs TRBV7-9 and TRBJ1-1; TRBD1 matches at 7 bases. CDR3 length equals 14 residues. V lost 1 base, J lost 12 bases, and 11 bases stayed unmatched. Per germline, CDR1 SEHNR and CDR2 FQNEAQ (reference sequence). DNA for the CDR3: TGTGCCAGCAGCTTAGAAGGGGCAGGGGGAACGTCTTTCTTT. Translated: CASSLEGAGGTSFF. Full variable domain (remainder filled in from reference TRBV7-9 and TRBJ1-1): DTGVSQNPRHKITKRGQNVTFRCDPISEHNRLYWYRQTLGQGPEFLTYFQNEAQLEKSRLLSDRFSAERPKGSFSTLEIQRTEQGDSAMYLCASSLEGAGGTSFFGQGTRLTVV.

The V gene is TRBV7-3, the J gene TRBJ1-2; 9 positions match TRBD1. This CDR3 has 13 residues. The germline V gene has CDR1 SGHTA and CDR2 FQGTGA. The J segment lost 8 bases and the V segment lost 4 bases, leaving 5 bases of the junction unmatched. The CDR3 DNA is TGTGCCAGCAGCTCTAACAGGGGGCTAGGCTACACCTTC. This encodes CASSSNRGLGYTF.

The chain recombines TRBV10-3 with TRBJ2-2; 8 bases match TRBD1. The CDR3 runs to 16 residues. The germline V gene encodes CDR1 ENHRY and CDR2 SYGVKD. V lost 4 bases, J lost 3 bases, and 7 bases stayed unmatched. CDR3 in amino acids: CAISAPGTGYTGELFF. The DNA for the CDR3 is TGTGCCATCAGTGCACCCGGGACAGGTTACACCGGGGAGCTGTTTTTT.

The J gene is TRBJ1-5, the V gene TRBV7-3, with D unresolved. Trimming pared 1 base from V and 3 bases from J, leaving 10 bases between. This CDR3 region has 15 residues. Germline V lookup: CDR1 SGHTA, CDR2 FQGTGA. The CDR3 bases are TGTGCCAGCAGCTTAAGTCAGTCCAACAATCAGCCCCAGCATTTT. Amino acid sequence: CASSLSQSNNQPQHF.

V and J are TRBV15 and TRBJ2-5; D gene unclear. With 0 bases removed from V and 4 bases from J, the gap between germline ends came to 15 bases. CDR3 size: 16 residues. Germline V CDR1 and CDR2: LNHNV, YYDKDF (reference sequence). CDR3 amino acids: CATSRDSGSRTETQYF. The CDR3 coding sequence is TGTGCCACCAGCAGAGATTCAGGATCCCGCACAGAGACCCAGTACTTC. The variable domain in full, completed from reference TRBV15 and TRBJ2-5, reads DAMVIQNPRYQVTQFGKPVTLSCSQTLNHNVMYWYQQKSSQAPKLLFHYYDKDFNNEADTPDNFQSRRPNTSFCFLDIRSPGLGDTAMYLCATSRDSGSRTETQYFGPGTRLLVL.

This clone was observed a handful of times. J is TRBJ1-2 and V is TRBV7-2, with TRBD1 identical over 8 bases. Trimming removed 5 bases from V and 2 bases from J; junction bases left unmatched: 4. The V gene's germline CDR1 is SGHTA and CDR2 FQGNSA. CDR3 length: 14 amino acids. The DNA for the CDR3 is TGTGCCAGCAGCCCTCAGGGGGCCAACTATGGCTACACCTTC. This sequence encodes CASSPQGANYGYTF.

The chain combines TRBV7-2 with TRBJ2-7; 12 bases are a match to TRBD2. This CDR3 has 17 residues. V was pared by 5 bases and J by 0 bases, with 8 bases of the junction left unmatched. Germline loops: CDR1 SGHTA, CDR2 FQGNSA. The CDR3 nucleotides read TGTGCCAGCAGCGGACCGCTAGCGGGGGGGTACTCCTACGAGCAGTACTTC. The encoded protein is CASSGPLAGGYSYEQYF.

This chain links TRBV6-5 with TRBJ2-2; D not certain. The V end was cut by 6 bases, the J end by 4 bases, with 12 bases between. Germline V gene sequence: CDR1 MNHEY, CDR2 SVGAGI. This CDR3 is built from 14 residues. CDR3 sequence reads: CASRAAARTGELFF. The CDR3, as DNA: TGTGCCAGCAGGGCGGCAGCTCGCACCGGGGAGCTGTTTTTT.

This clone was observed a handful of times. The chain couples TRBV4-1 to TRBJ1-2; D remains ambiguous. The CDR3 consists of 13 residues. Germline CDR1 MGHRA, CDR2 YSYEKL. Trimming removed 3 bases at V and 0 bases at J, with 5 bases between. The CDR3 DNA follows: TGCGCCAGCAGCCACAATGCTAACTATGGCTACACCTTC. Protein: CASSHNANYGYTF.

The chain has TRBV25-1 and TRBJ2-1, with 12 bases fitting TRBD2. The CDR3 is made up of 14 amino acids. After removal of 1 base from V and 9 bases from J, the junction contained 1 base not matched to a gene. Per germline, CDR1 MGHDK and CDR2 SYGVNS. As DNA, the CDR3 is TGTGCCAGCAGTGAATGGGGACTAGCGGGTGAGCAGTTCTTC. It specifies CASSEWGLAGEQFF.

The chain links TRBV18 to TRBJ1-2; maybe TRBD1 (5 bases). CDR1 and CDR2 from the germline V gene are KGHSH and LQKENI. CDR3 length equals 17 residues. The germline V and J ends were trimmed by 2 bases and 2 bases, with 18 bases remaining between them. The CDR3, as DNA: TGTGCCAGCTCACCAAGATGGGGCGGGGGACCAAACTATGGCTACACCTTC. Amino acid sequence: CASSPRWGGGPNYGYTF.

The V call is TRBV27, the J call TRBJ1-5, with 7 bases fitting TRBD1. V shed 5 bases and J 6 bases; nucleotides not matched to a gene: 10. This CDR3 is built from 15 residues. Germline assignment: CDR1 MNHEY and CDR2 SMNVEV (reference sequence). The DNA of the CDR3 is TGTGCCAGCAGTATAAACCGACAGGGAGGTCAGCCCCAGCATTTT. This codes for CASSINRQGGQPQHF.

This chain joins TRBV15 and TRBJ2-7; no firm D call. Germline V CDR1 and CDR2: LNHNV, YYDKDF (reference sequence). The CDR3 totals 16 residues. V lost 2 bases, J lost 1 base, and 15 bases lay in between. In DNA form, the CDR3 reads TGTGCCACCAGCAGATCAGACATCGTCGCTTCCTACGAGCAGTACTTC. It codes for CATSRSDIVASYEQYF.

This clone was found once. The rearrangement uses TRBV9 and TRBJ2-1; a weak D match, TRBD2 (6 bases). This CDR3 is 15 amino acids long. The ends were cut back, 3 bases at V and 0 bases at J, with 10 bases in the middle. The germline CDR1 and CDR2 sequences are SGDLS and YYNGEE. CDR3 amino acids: CASSAGTSSYNEQFF. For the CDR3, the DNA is TGTGCCAGCAGCGCGGGGACTTCCTCCTACAATGAGCAGTTCTTC.

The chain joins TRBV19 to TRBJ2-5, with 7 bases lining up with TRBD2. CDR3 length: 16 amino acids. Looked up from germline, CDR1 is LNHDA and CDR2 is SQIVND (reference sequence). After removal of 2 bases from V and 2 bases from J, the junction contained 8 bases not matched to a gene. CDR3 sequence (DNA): TGTGCCAGTAGTATACGTCCAGCGGGGTATCAAGAGACCCAGTACTTC. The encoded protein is CASSIRPAGYQETQYF.

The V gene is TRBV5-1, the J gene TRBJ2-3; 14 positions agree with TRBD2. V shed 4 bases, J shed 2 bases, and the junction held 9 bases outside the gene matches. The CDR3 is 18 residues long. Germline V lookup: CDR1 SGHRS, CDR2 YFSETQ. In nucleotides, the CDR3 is TGCGCCAGCAGCGATTCTTCGACTAGCGGGGGGGCCACAGATACGCAGTATTTT. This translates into CASSDSSTSGGATDTQYF.

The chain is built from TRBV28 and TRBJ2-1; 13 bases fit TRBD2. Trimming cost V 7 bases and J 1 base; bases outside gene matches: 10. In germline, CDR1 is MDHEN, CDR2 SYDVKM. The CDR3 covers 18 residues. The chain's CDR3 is CASNPTGTSGISYNEQFF. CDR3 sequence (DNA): TGTGCCAGCAACCCAACCGGGACTAGCGGGATATCCTACAATGAGCAGTTCTTC.

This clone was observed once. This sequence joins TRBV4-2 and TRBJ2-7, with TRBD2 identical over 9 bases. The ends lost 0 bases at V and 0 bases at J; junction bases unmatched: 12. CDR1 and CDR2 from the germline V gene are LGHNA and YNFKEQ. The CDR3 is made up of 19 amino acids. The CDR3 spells CASSQDRVGLAGSSYEQYF. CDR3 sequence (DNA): TGTGCCAGCAGCCAAGATCGGGTCGGGCTAGCGGGGAGCTCCTACGAGCAGTACTTC.